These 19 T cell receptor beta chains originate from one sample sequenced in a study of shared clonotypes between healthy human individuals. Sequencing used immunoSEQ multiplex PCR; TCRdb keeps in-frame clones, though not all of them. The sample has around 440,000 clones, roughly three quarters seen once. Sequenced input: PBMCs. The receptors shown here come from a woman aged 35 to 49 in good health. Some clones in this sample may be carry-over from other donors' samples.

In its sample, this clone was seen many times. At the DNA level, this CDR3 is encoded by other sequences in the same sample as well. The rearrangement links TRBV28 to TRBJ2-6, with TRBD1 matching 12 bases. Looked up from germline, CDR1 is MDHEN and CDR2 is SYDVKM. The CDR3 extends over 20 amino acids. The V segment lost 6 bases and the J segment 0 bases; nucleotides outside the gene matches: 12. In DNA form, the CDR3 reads TGTGCCAGCAGGCATCCCGGGACAGGGGGCGAAAGCTCTGGGGCCAACGTCCTGACTTTC. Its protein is CASRHPGTGGESSGANVLTF.

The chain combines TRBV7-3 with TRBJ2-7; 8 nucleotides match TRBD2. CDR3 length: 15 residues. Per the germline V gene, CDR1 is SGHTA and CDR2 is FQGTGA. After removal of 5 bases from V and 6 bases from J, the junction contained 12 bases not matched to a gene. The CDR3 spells CASSPAGGSFSEQYF. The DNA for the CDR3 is TGTGCCAGCAGCCCCGCGGGAGGCTCTTTCTCCGAGCAGTACTTC.

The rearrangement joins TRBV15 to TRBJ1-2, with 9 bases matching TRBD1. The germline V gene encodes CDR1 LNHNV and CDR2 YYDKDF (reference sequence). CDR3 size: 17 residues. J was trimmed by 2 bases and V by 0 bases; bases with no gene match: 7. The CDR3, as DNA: TGTGCCACCAGCAGAGAGGTTGGACAGGGGCGGAACTATGGCTACACCTTC. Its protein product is CATSREVGQGRNYGYTF.

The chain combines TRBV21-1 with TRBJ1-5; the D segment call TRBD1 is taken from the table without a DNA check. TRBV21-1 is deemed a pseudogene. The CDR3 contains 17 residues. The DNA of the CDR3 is TGTGCCAGCAGCCCCCCGGACAGCATGTATAGCAATCAGCCCCAGCATTTT. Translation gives CASSPPDSMYSNQPQHF.

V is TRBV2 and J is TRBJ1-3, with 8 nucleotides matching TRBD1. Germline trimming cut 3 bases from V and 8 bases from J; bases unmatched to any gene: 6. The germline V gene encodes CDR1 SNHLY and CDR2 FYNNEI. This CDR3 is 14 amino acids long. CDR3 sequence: CASSEPGGSDTIYF. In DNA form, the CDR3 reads TGTGCCAGCAGTGAGCCAGGGGGCAGCGACACCATATATTTT.

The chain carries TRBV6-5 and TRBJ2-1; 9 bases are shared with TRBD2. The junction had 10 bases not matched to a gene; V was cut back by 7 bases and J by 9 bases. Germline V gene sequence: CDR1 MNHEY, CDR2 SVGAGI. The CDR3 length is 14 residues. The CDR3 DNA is TGTGCCAGCAAACCGGGACTAGCCCCTTTTGAGCAGTTCTTC. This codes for CASKPGLAPFEQFF.

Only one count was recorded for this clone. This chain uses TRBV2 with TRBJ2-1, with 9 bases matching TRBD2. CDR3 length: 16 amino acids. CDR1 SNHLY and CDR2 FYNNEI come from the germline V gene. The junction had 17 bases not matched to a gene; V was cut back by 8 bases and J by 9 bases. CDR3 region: CASRGGGLAGRAEQFF. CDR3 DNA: TGTGCCAGCCGAGGGGGCGGGCTAGCGGGAAGGGCTGAGCAGTTCTTC.

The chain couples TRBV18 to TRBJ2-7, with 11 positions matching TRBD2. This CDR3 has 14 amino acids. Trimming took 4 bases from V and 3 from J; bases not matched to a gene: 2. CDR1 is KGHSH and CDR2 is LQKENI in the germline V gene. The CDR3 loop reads CASSQTSGSYEQYF. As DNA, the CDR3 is TGTGCCAGCTCACAAACTAGCGGGAGCTACGAGCAGTACTTC.

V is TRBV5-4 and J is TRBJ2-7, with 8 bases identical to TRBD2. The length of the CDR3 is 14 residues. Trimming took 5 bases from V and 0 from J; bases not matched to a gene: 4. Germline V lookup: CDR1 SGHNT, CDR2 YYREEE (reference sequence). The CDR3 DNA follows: TGTGCCAGCAGGACCGGGACTAGCTCCTACGAGCAGTACTTC. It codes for CASRTGTSSYEQYF.

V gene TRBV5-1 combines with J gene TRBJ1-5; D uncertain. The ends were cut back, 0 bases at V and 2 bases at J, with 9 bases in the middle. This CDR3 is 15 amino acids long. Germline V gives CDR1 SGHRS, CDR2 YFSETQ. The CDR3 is CASSLVGERNQPQHF. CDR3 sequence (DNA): TGCGCCAGCAGCTTGGTTGGGGAGCGCAATCAGCCCCAGCATTTT.

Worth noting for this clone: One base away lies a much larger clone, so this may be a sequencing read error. The CDR3 loop is CASSFRHSRGDQPQHF. In DNA form, the CDR3 reads TGTGCCAGCAGTTTTCGCCACAGCAGGGGGGATCAGCCCCAGCATTTT. The chain has TRBV28 and TRBJ1-5; 7 nucleotides match TRBD1. Losses at the gene ends were 3 bases for V and 5 bases for J; bases not matched to a gene: 10. CDR3 length: 16 residues. The germline CDR1 and CDR2 sequences are MDHEN and SYDVKM.

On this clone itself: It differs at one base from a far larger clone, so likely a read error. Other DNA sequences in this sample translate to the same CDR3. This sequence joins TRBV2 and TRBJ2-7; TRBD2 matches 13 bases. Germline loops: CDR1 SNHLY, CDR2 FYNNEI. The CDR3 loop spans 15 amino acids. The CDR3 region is CASSVTSGGPYEQYF. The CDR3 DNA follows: TGTGCCAGCAGTGTGACTAGCGGGGGGCCCTACGAGCAATACTTC.

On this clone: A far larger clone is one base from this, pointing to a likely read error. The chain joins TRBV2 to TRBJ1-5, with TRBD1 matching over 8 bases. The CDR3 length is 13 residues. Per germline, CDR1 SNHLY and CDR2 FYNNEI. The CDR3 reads CAGSGQGGQPQHF. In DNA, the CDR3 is TGTGCCGGCAGCGGACAGGGCGGCCAGCCCCAGCATTTT.

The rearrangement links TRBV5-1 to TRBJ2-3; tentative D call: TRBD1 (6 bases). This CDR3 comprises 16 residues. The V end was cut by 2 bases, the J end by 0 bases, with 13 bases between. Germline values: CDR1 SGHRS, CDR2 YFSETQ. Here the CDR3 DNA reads TGCGCCAGCAGCTTTGGTTCAGGGGACAGCACAGATACGCAGTATTTT. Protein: CASSFGSGDSTDTQYF.

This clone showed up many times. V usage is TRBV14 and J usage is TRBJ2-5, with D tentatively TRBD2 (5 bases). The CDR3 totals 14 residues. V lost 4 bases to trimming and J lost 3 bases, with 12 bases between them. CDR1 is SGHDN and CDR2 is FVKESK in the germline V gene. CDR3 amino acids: CASSLLWREETQYF. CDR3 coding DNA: TGTGCCAGCAGCCTTCTATGGCGGGAAGAGACCCAGTACTTC.

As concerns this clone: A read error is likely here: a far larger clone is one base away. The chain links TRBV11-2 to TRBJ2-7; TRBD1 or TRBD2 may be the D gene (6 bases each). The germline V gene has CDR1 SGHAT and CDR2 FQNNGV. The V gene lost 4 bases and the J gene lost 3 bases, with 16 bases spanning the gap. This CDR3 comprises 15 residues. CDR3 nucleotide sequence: TGTGCCAGCAGCTGGGGGGCTAACGGGAACTACGAGCAGTACTTC. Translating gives CASSWGANGNYEQYF.

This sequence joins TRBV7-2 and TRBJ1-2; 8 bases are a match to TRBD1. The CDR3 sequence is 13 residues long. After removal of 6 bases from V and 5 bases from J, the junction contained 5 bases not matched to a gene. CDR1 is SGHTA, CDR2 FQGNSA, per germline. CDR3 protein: CASSQGQGYGYTF. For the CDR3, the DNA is TGTGCCAGCAGTCAAGGACAGGGTTATGGCTACACCTTC.

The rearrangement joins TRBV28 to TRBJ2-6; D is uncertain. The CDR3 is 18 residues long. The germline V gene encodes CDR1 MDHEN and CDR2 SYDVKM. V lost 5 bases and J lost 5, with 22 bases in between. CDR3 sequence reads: CASSTGSPTQSRANVLTF. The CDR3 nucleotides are TGTGCCAGCAGTACCGGTAGTCCTACACAAAGTCGGGCCAACGTCCTGACTTTC.

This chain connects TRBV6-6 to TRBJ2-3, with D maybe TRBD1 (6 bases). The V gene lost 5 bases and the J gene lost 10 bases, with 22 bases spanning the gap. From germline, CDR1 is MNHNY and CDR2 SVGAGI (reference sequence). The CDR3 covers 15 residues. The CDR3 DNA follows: TGTGCCAGCAGTACCGGGACAAGAGTCAAACCTCCGCAGTATTTT. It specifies CASSTGTRVKPPQYF.